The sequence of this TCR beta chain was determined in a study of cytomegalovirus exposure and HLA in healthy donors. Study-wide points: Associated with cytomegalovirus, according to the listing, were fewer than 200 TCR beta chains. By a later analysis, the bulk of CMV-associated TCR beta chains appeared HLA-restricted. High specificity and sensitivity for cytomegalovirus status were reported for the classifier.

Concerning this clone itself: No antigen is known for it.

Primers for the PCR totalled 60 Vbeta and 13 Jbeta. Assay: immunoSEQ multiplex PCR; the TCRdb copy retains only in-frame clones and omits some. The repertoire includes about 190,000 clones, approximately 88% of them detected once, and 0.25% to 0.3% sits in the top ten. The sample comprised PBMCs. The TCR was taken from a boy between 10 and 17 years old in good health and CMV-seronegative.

The CDR3: CASSQEGAGSGNTIYF. The CDR3 DNA reads as TGTGCCAGCAGCCAAGAAGGCGCGGGTTCAGGAAACACCATATATTTT. V gene TRBV14 combines with J gene TRBJ1-3; D gene uncertain. Germline CDR1 is SGHDN and CDR2 is FVKESK. V was clipped by 0 bases and J by 4 bases, with 13 bases between them. The CDR3 loop spans 16 amino acids.